A single sample gave rise to the 9 T cell receptor beta chains below, sequenced in a study of post-analysis software for immune sequencing data. Their antigens are not known. Findings and limits, study-wide: When patients were compared with controls, 5 or 6 TRBV segments were more frequent, TRBV5-6, TRBV5-1 and TRBV20-1 among them.

Researchers reported that TCR beta cDNA libraries carried unique molecular identifiers. TCRdb used MiXCR to reprocess the PCR reads, holding one entry per CDR3 protein. The sample contains roughly 540,000 distinct CDR3 sequences, 30% to 40% of which appear only once. Sequenced material: blood. These receptors came from a girl aged 2-17 years with multiple sclerosis.

The chain recombines TRBV18 with TRBJ2-7; no clear D. The J call could be wrong; TRBJ2-4 is a better fit for the DNA end. The V gene's germline CDR1 is KGHSH and CDR2 LQKENI. The CDR3 contains 16 residues. The CDR3: CASSPPSGRQTNIQYF. The DNA of the CDR3 is TGTGCCAGCTCACCACCGTCCGGCAGGCAAACCAACATTCAGTACTTC.

This sequence joins TRBV6-6 and TRBJ1-2; D not certain. The CDR3 is made up of 11 amino acids. The V end lost 6 bases, the J end lost 7 bases, and 9 bases lay between the germline ends. The germline V gene encodes CDR1 MNHNY and CDR2 SVGAGI (reference sequence). CDR3 DNA sequence: TGTGCCAGCAGGAGCGGTCTTGGCTACACCTTC. It is translated as CASRSGLGYTF.

The V gene is TRBV11-2, the J gene TRBJ2-5, with TRBD1 as a possible D gene (6 bases). The CDR3 loop spans 13 amino acids. V lost 6 bases, J lost 5 bases, and 13 bases lay in between. The V gene's germline CDR1 is SGHAT and CDR2 FQNNGV. In DNA, the CDR3 is TGTGCCAGCAGGACCCAGGGGTCCGAGACCCAGTACTTC. The encoded protein is CASRTQGSETQYF.

On this clonotype itself: Germline and junction disagree at one end, which may indicate a read error. The chain couples TRBV14 to TRBJ2-1; D is ambiguous. Germline lookup yields CDR1 SGHDN and CDR2 FVKESK. This CDR3 has 16 amino acids. The CDR3 bases are TGTGCCAGCAGCCAAGATAAGGCAGGATCCTACAATGAGCGGTTCTTC. Residues: CASSQDKAGSYNERFF. Supplemented by reference TRBV14 and TRBJ2-1, the full variable domain reads EAGVTQFPSHSVIEKGQTVTLRCDPISGHDNLYWYRRVMGKEIKFLLHFVKESKQDESGMPNNRFLAERTGGTYSTLKVQPAELEDSGVYFCASSQDKAGSYNERFFGPGTRLTVL.

V gene TRBV5-1 combines with J gene TRBJ1-2; tentatively, D is TRBD1 (5 bases). Trimming pared 0 bases from V and 10 bases from J, leaving 19 bases between. CDR3 length: 15 residues. CDR1 is SGHRS, CDR2 YFSETQ, per germline. Here the CDR3 DNA reads TGCGCCAGCAGCTTGGTCGGACATCTGGACGGATCCTACACCTTC. Its protein is CASSLVGHLDGSYTF.

This clonotype was seen a handful of times. Here the CDR3 DNA reads TGTGCCAGCAGCTTAGCGGGGGCAGGCGTGAACACTGAAGCTTTCTTT. Encoded protein: CASSLAGAGVNTEAFF. The chain carries TRBV7-9 and TRBJ1-1, with D perhaps TRBD1 (6 bases). Trimming removed 0 bases at V and 0 bases at J, with 11 bases between. The germline V gene has CDR1 SEHNR and CDR2 FQNEAQ (reference sequence). CDR3 size: 16 residues.

The chain recombines TRBV28 with TRBJ2-1; D perhaps matches TRBD1 (5 bases). Germline CDR1 is MDHEN and CDR2 is SYDVKM. Trimming removed 3 bases from V and 10 bases from J, with 19 bases in between. This CDR3 is 15 amino acids long. CDR3 sequence (DNA): TGTGCCAGCAGTTTCCTTGGACAACTTGATCGGGAGCAGTTCTTC. As protein: CASSFLGQLDREQFF.

As regards this clonotype: Because the CDR3 is missing its conserved closing phenylalanine or tryptophan, this is likely a read error. The CDR3 region has the DNA TGTGCCAGCAGCGCTACAGGGGGCGCGTACAATGAGCAGTTCCTC. Its translation: CASSATGGAYNEQFL. This sequence joins TRBV7-2 and TRBJ2-1, with 9 bases aligning to TRBD1. The CDR3 is 15 amino acids. CDR1 is SGHTA, CDR2 FQGNSA, per germline. The junction had 6 bases not matched to a gene; V was cut back by 5 bases and J by 4 bases.

The chain combines TRBV11-1 with TRBJ2-5; D perhaps matches TRBD2 (5 bases). The J call may be in error: the DNA end matches TRBJ2-7 better. This CDR3 spans 13 amino acids. CDR1 SGHAT and CDR2 FQDESV come from the germline V gene (reference sequence). CDR3 sequence (DNA): TGTGCCAGCAGCTTAGACTGGGGAGACGAGCAGTACTTC. This codes for CASSLDWGDEQYF.